Listed here are 29 T cell receptor beta chains from one sample, sequenced in a study of long-term antiretroviral therapy in people with HIV. They ran version v3.0 of the immunoSEQ assay at survey level. Profiling relied on immunoSEQ multiplex PCR, and the TCRdb table lists in-frame clones only, not all of them. The table records around 19,000 clones, 82% of them present only once. The sequencing used unsorted PBMCs, collected roughly 2.3 years after starting antiretroviral therapy. The receptor set was obtained from a man aged 35-49 years with HIV.

This chain links TRBV1 with TRBJ2-7; TRBD1 is the table's D call and was not checked against the DNA. TRBV1 is assigned pseudogene status. CDR3 length: 14 residues. The CDR3 reads CTLDPRDSSYEQYF. The CDR3 DNA follows: TGCACCCTCGACCCCAGGGACAGCTCCTACGAGCAGTACTTC.

The chain uses TRBV9 and TRBJ2-3, with no clear D. Looked up from germline, CDR1 is SGDLS and CDR2 is YYNGEE. The CDR3 loop spans 13 amino acids. Trimming left V 3 bases short and J 4 bases short, with 9 bases between. The CDR3 is CASSALGPDTQYF. CDR3 sequence (DNA): TGTGCCAGCAGCGCTCTAGGGCCAGATACGCAGTATTTT.

The CDR3 is CAWSSTGGADYGYTF. The CDR3 region has the DNA TGTGCCTGGAGTTCAACAGGGGGCGCAGACTATGGCTACACCTTC. The chain has TRBV30 and TRBJ1-2; 9 nucleotides line up with TRBD1. The CDR3 extends over 15 amino acids. CDR1 and CDR2 from the germline V gene are GTSNPN and SVGIG (reference sequence). V gave up 2 bases and J gave up 3 bases; unmatched junction bases: 7. The full variable domain, with the rest looked up from reference TRBV30 and TRBJ1-2, is SQTIHQWPATLVQPVGSPLSLECTVEGTSNPNLYWYRQAAGRGLQLLFYSVGIGQISSEVPQNLSASRPQDRQFILSSKKLLLSDSGFYLCAWSSTGGADYGYTFGSGTRLTVV.

The chain carries TRBV18 and TRBJ1-3; 8 bases align to TRBD1. Germline trimming cut 5 bases from V and 6 bases from J; bases unmatched to any gene: 6. The germline gives CDR1 KGHSH, CDR2 LQKENI. CDR3 size: 14 residues. CDR3 region: CASSYDRGVNTIYF. The CDR3 DNA sequence: TGTGCCAGCTCATACGACAGGGGCGTAAACACCATATATTTT.

This clone was seen a single time. The CDR3 DNA reads as TGTGCCAGCAGTGAAGCGAAAGGGGGCGGGTATGGCTACACCTTC. Protein product: CASSEAKGGGYGYTF. The chain links TRBV6-1 to TRBJ1-2, with 7 bases lining up with TRBD1. CDR1 is MNHNS and CDR2 is SASEGT in the germline V gene. V lost 0 bases and J lost 5; bases outside the gene matches: 6. CDR3 length: 15 amino acids.

The rearrangement links TRBV27 to TRBJ1-1; no definite D call. Trimming took off 4 bases at V and 7 bases at J, with 13 bases between the two ends. CDR3 length: 13 amino acids. Germline CDR1 MNHEY, CDR2 SMNVEV (reference sequence). CDR3 sequence (DNA): TGTGCCAGCAGTTATGCGACCCTGGGTGAAGCTTTCTTT. It is translated as CASSYATLGEAFF.

The rearrangement uses TRBV7-6 and TRBJ1-1; D is undetermined. Trimming shortened V by 4 bases and J by 1 base, and 19 bases separated the two germline ends. CDR1 is SGHVS and CDR2 is FNYEAQ in the germline V gene. The CDR3 consists of 17 residues. CDR3 in DNA: TGTGCCAGCAGCTCCTATGGGGAGGGTGTCAGGAACACTGAAGCTTTCTTT. Protein product: CASSSYGEGVRNTEAFF.

In this sample, this clone turned up once. The gene calls are TRBV28 and TRBJ1-1; the D gene is possibly TRBD1 (6 bases). Germline V gives CDR1 MDHEN, CDR2 SYDVKM. The CDR3 has 15 amino acids. Trimming took 1 base from V and 2 from J, leaving 11 bases between them. CDR3 residues: CASSLLDRHNTEAFF. Here the CDR3 DNA reads TGTGCCAGCAGTTTATTGGACAGACATAACACTGAAGCTTTCTTT.

The chain carries TRBV5-1 and TRBJ2-3; D is perhaps TRBD1 (6 bases). The CDR3 is 15 residues long. CDR1 SGHRS and CDR2 YFSETQ come from the germline V gene. The V end lost 1 base, the J end lost 4 bases, and 13 bases lay between the germline ends. CDR3 residues: CASSLWGPPPDTQYF. The DNA of the CDR3 is TGCGCCAGCAGCTTGTGGGGGCCCCCCCCAGATACGCAGTATTTT.

The chain recombines TRBV10-3 with TRBJ2-3, with 12 bases fitting TRBD2. The CDR3 extends over 20 amino acids. Germline CDR1 and CDR2: ENHRY and SYGVKD. J lost 1 base, V lost 0 bases, and 11 bases had no gene match. CDR3 protein: CAISESSGLAGPQGTDTQYF. The CDR3 region has the DNA TGTGCCATCAGTGAGTCGTCAGGACTAGCGGGGCCCCAGGGCACAGATACGCAGTATTTT.

The V call is TRBV2, the J call TRBJ1-4; 8 bases agree with TRBD1. CDR3 size: 14 residues. Germline CDR1 and CDR2: SNHLY and FYNNEI. The junction had 1 base not matched to a gene; V was cut back by 2 bases and J by 5 bases. Here the CDR3 reads CASSERTGNEKLFF. The DNA of the CDR3 is TGTGCCAGCAGTGAAAGGACAGGGAATGAAAAACTGTTTTTT.

This chain uses TRBV27 with TRBJ2-7; 7 bases match TRBD1. The junction had 14 bases not matched to a gene; V was cut back by 5 bases and J by 4 bases. From germline, CDR1 is MNHEY and CDR2 SMNVEV (reference sequence). The CDR3 totals 16 residues. The CDR3 loop reads CASSPPTGIDGYEQYF. CDR3 sequence (DNA): TGTGCCAGCAGTCCACCGACAGGGATAGACGGTTACGAGCAGTACTTC.

This chain connects TRBV7-8 to TRBJ2-6; D is unresolved. The CDR3 length is 12 residues. The germline gives CDR1 SGHVS, CDR2 FQNEAQ. V was trimmed by 5 bases and J by 6 bases, leaving 5 bases between them. DNA for the CDR3: TGTGCCAGCAGCGCGGCGGCCAACGTCCTGACTTTC. Encoded protein: CASSAAANVLTF.

The chain employs TRBV2 and TRBJ1-5; 7 bases agree with TRBD1. The germline CDR1 and CDR2 sequences are SNHLY and FYNNEI. This CDR3 is built from 13 residues. Unmatched junction bases numbered 2, after V lost 2 bases and J lost 7 bases. In nucleotides, the CDR3 is TGTGCCAGCAGTGAAACAGGGGCGCAGCCCCAGCATTTT. Translating it yields CASSETGAQPQHF.

This chain joins TRBV11-2 and TRBJ2-5; D remains ambiguous. The CDR3 sequence is 11 residues long. V lost 5 bases and J 5 bases, leaving 6 bases between the germline ends. Germline V gives CDR1 SGHAT, CDR2 FQNNGV. The CDR3 coding sequence is TGTGCCAGCAGCAAAAAGGAGACCCAGTACTTC. It codes for CASSKKETQYF. The variable domain in full, with the rest retrieved from reference TRBV11-2 and TRBJ2-5, is EAGVAQSPRYKIIEKRQSVAFWCNPISGHATLYWYQQILGQGPKLLIQFQNNGVVDDSQLPKDRFSAERLKGVDSTLKIQPAKLEDSAVYLCASSKKETQYFGPGTRLLVL.

V gene TRBV4-1 combines with J gene TRBJ2-7; possible D gene TRBD2, 6 bases. The CDR3 has 18 amino acids. CDR1 is MGHRA, CDR2 YSYEKL, per germline. V dropped 1 base and J dropped 3 bases, with 22 bases sitting between them. The CDR3 is CASSQGGVVTSQFYEQYF. DNA of the CDR3: TGCGCCAGCAGCCAAGGGGGAGTGGTAACTAGCCAATTCTACGAGCAGTACTTC.

The chain couples TRBV27 to TRBJ1-4; 7 bases align to TRBD1. From germline, CDR1 is MNHEY and CDR2 SMNVEV (reference sequence). Trimming cost V 5 bases and J 8 bases; bases outside gene matches: 8. This CDR3 is built from 14 residues. CDR3: CASSQQGSEEKLFF. The DNA of the CDR3 is TGTGCCAGCAGTCAACAGGGGAGTGAGGAAAAACTGTTTTTT.

This clone occurred a few times. In DNA form, the CDR3 reads TGTGCCAGCAGCCAAGAGTTCGGTGGAGTTTCCTACGAGCAGTACTTC. Protein sequence: CASSQEFGGVSYEQYF. The gene calls are TRBV4-2 and TRBJ2-7; unclear D gene. Between the trimmed V and J ends, which lost 0 bases and 1 base, there was a span of 13 bases. Germline V gene lookup returns CDR1 LGHNA and CDR2 YNFKEQ. The CDR3 length is 16 residues.

This chain links TRBV6-5 with TRBJ2-7; D gene uncertain. Trimming left V 0 bases short and J 1 base short, with 10 bases between. This CDR3 region has 15 residues. Looked up from germline, CDR1 is MNHEY and CDR2 is SVGAGI. CDR3 bases: TGTGCCAGCAGTTACTCGACGGCCGGATCCTACGAGCAGTACTTC. Translating it yields CASSYSTAGSYEQYF.

V usage is TRBV5-4 and J usage is TRBJ2-5, with a weak D call TRBD1 (6 bases). The CDR3 sequence is 15 residues long. Germline CDR1 reads SGHNT; CDR2 reads YYREEE (reference sequence). Trimming shortened V by 0 bases and J by 7 bases, and 16 bases separated the two germline ends. CDR3 amino acids: CASSLGHPQGGTQYF. The CDR3, as DNA: TGTGCCAGCAGCTTGGGACACCCCCAAGGGGGGACCCAGTACTTC.

The chain recombines TRBV4-1 with TRBJ2-6; D is ambiguous. The V gene's germline CDR1 is MGHRA and CDR2 YSYEKL. V gave up 0 bases and J gave up 3 bases, with 9 bases separating them. This CDR3 is 16 amino acids long. The CDR3 coding sequence is TGCGCCAGCAGCCAAGAGGTAGGCGGTGGGGCCAACGTCCTGACTTTC. Protein product: CASSQEVGGGANVLTF.

This chain joins TRBV11-2 and TRBJ2-3, with TRBD2 matching 9 bases. The CDR3 totals 19 residues. Trimming at V came to 1 base and at J to 2 bases, leaving 13 bases not matched to a gene. The germline V gene has CDR1 SGHAT and CDR2 FQNNGV. The CDR3 DNA is TGTGCCAGCAGCTTAGTTCTCTCCGGGACTAGCTTTTACACAGATACGCAGTATTTT. It encodes CASSLVLSGTSFYTDTQYF.

There are a few counts of this clone. The genes are TRBV10-3 and TRBJ2-7, with D unresolved. CDR1 is ENHRY, CDR2 SYGVKD, per germline. CDR3 size: 13 residues. V was clipped by 4 bases and J by 3 bases, with 10 bases between them. CDR3 residues: CAISVGSHYEQYF. Here the CDR3 DNA reads TGTGCCATCAGTGTCGGGTCCCACTACGAGCAGTACTTC.

V usage is TRBV19 and J usage is TRBJ1-1; 10 bases map to TRBD1. The CDR3 runs 15 residues. Trimming cost V 10 bases and J 6 bases; bases outside gene matches: 14. Germline V gene sequence: CDR1 LNHDA, CDR2 SQIVND (reference sequence). In nucleotides, the CDR3 is TGTGCCACTGAGCCCGGGGACAGGGGTATTGCTGAAGCTTTCTTT. Translated: CATEPGDRGIAEAFF.

J is TRBJ2-3 and V is TRBV5-1; no clear D. The CDR3 is 13 residues long. V was clipped by 3 bases and J by 5 bases, with 10 bases between them. The germline gives CDR1 SGHRS, CDR2 YFSETQ. The CDR3 region has the DNA TGCGCCAGCAGCTACCCCGGTGGAGATACGCAGTATTTT. Translated: CASSYPGGDTQYF.

This sequence joins TRBV5-6 and TRBJ2-1; TRBD2 matches at 8 bases. Trimming removed 3 bases from V and 0 bases from J; junction bases left unmatched: 14. There are 19 residues in the CDR3. Germline assignment: CDR1 SGHDT and CDR2 YYEEEE. This CDR3 is CASSSQGAGVLSSYNEQFF. As DNA, the CDR3 is TGTGCCAGCAGCTCCCAGGGAGCGGGAGTCCTGAGCTCCTACAATGAGCAGTTCTTC.

V usage is TRBV5-4 and J usage is TRBJ2-7; 8 bases align to TRBD1. The CDR3 loop spans 15 amino acids. CDR1 and CDR2 (germline): SGHNT, YYREEE (reference sequence). V dropped 1 base and J dropped 0; count of bases not matched to a gene: 3. The CDR3, as DNA: TGTGCCAGCAGCTTGTACAGGGGGAACTCCTACGAGCAGTACTTC. This translates into CASSLYRGNSYEQYF.

This CDR3 reads CASSRPTDTQYF. Written as DNA, the CDR3 is TGTGCCAGTAGTAGGCCCACAGATACGCAGTATTTT. This rearrangement joins TRBV19 to TRBJ2-3; D call uncertain. Germline V gives CDR1 LNHDA, CDR2 SQIVND (reference sequence). V lost 4 bases, J lost 2 bases, and 4 bases lay in between. There are 12 residues in the CDR3.

A few counts support this clone. The chain employs TRBV11-2 and TRBJ2-1, with a weak D call TRBD2 (6 bases). The V and J ends lost 10 bases and 0 bases respectively, with 22 bases between them. This CDR3 has 17 amino acids. Germline CDR1 and CDR2: SGHAT and FQNNGV. This CDR3 is CAIGGGWGSVSYNEQFF. The CDR3 coding sequence is TGTGCCATCGGGGGAGGATGGGGTAGCGTCTCCTACAATGAGCAGTTCTTC.